This T cell receptor beta chain emerged from a study of T cells after posttransplantation cyclophosphamide. Study outcomes and limitations: Later blood repertoires were often dominated by clones from the donor CD8+ memory compartment. TRB clonality was highly associated with recipient CMV seropositivity and reactivation.

Only in-frame clones appear in the TCRdb table, and some are missing; sequencing was by immunoSEQ multiplex PCR. Found here are about 33,000 clones, no singletons; the ten largest cover about 1.2%. Regarding this clone: Its antigen is not known.

Input material: PBMCs. The TCR comes from a girl aged 10-17 years in good health, CMV-negative, and a related stem cell transplant donor.

CDR3 DNA: TGTGCCAGCAGCTTAAACAGGGGGCGTAATTCACCCCTCCACTTT. Protein sequence: CASSLNRGRNSPLHF. This chain uses TRBV7-6 with TRBJ1-6; 9 bases align to TRBD1. V shed 2 bases and J 6 bases; nucleotides not matched to a gene: 2. The CDR3 is 15 residues long. Germline V CDR1 and CDR2: SGHVS, FNYEAQ.